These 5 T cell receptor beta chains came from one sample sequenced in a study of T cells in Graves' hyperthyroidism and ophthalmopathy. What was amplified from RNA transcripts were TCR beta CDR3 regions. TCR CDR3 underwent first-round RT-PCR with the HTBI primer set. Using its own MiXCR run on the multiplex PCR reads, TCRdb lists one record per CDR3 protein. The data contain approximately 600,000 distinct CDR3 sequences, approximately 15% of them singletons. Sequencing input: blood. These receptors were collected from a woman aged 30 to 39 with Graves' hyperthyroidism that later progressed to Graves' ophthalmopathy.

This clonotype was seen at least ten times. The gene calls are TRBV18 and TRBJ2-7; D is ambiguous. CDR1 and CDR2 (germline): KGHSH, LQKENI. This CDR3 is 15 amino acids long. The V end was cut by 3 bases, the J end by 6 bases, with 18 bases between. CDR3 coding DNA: TGTGCCAGCTCACCCAACTTGGAGAGTGTGTTCGAGCAGTACTTC. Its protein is CASSPNLESVFEQYF.

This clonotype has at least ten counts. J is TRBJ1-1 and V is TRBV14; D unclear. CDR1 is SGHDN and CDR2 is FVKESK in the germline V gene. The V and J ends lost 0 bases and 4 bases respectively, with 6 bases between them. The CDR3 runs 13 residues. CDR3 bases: TGTGCCAGCAGCCAAGACCCCTCCACTGAAGCTTTCTTT. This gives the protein CASSQDPSTEAFF.

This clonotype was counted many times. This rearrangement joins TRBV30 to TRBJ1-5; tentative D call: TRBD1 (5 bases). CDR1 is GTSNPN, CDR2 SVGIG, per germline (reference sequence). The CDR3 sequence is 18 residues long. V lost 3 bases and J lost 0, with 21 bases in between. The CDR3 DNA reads TGTGCCTGGAGAGAGGGCGTGGGGCGGATGTATAGCAATCAGCCCCAGCATTTT. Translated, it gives CAWREGVGRMYSNQPQHF.

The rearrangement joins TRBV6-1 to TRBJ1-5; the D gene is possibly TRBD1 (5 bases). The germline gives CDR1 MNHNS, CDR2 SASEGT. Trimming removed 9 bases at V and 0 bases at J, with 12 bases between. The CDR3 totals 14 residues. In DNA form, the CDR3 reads TGTGCCAGGATACCAGGGTATAGCAATCAGCCCCAGCATTTT. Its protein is CARIPGYSNQPQHF.

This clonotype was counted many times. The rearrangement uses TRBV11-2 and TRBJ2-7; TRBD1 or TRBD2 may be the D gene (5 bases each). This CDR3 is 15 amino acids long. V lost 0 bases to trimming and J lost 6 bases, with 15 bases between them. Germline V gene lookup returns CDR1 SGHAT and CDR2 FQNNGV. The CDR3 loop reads CASSLDGGSTREQYF. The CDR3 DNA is TGTGCCAGCAGCTTAGATGGGGGTAGCACTCGCGAGCAGTACTTC.